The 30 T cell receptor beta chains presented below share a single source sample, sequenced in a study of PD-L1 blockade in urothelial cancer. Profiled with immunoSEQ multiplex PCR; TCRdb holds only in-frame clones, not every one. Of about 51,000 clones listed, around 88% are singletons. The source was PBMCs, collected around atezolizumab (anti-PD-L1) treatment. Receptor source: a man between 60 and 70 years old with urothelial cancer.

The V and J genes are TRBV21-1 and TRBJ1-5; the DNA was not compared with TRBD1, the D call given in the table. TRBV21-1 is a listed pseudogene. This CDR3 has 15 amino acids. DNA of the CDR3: TGTGCCAGCAGCAAAGTCGAGGGGGCACTTCAGCCCCAGCATTTT. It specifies CASSKVEGALQPQHF.

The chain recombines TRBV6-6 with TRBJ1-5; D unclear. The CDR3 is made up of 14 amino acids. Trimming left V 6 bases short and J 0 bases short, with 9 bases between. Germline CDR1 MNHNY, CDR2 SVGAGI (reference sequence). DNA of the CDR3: TGTGCCAGCAGCTCAGATTTTAGCAATCAGCCCCAGCATTTT. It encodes CASSSDFSNQPQHF.

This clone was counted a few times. The DNA for the CDR3 is TGTGCCAGCAGCTCCCGCATCCGGGCCAACGCGGGTAGGGGCTACACCTTC. Its translation is CASSSRIRANAGRGYTF. The V call is TRBV11-2, the J call TRBJ1-2; the D is unclear. V was pared by 4 bases and J by 8 bases, with 26 bases between. CDR1 and CDR2 from the germline V gene are SGHAT and FQNNGV. This CDR3 is built from 17 residues.

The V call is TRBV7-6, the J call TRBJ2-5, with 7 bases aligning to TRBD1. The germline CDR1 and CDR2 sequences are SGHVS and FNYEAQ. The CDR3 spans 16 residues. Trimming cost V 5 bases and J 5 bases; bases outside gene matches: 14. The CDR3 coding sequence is TGTGCCAGCAGCCCGAAGGGACAGACGCGGTGGGAGACCCAGTACTTC. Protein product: CASSPKGQTRWETQYF.

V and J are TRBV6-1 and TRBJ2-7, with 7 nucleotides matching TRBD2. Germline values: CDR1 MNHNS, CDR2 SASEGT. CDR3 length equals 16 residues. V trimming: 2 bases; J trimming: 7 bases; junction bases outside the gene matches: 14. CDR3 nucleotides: TGTGCCAGCAGTGAATTGGTTGCGGGAGCTTGGGGAGAGCAGTACTTC. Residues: CASSELVAGAWGEQYF.

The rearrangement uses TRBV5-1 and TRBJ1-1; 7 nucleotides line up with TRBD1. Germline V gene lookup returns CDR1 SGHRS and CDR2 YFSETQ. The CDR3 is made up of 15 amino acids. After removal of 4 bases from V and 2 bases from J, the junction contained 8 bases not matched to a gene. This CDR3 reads CASSPRGGLNTEAFF. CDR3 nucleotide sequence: TGCGCCAGCAGCCCAAGAGGGGGCCTTAACACTGAAGCTTTCTTT.

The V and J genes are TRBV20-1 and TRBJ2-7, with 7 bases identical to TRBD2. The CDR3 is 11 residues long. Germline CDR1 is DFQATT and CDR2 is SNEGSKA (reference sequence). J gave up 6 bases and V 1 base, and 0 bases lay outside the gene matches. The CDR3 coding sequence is TGCAGTGCTAGAGTAGCGGGCGAGCAGTACTTC. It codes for CSARVAGEQYF.

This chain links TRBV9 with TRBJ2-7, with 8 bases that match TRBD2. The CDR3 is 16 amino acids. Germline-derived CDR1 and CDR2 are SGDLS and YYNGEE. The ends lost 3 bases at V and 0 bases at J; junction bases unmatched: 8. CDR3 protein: CASSAAGTRVSYEQYF. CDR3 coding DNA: TGTGCCAGCAGCGCAGCCGGGACTAGGGTCTCCTACGAGCAGTACTTC.

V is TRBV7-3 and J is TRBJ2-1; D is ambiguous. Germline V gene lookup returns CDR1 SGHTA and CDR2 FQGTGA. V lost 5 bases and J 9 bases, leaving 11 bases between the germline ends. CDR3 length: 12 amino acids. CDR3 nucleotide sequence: TGTGCCAGCAGCCCGAATATCGGTGAGCAGTTCTTC. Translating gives CASSPNIGEQFF.

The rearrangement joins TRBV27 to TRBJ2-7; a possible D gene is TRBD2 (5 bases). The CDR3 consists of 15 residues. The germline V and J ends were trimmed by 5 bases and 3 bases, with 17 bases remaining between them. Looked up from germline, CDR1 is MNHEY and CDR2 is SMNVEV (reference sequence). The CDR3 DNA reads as TGTGCCAGCAGTGCCGAGGGCAATTCTTACTACGAGCAGTACTTC. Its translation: CASSAEGNSYYEQYF.

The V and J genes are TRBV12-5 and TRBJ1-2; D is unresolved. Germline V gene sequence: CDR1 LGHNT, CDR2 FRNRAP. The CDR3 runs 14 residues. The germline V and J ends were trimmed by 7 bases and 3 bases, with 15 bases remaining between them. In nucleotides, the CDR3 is TGTGCTAGTGCCCCGGCCGGGAGGGACTATGGCTACACCTTC. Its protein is CASAPAGRDYGYTF.

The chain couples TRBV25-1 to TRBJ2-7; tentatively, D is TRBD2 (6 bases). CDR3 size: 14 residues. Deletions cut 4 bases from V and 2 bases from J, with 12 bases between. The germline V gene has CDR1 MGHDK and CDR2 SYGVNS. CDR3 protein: CASSVRDLTYEQYF. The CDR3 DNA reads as TGTGCCAGCAGTGTTCGGGACTTAACCTACGAGCAGTACTTC.

The DNA for the CDR3 is TGCGCCAGCAGCCAAGATCAGTCGTACTTC. As protein: CASSQDQSYF. This rearrangement joins TRBV4-1 to TRBJ2-7; D unresolved. Trimming removed 0 bases at V and 12 bases at J, with 6 bases between. CDR1 is MGHRA and CDR2 is YSYEKL in the germline V gene. The CDR3 has 10 residues.

The CDR3 here is CASSSWTGIGLEKLFF. CDR3 in DNA: TGTGCCAGCAGCTCCTGGACAGGGATAGGGCTTGAAAAACTGTTTTTT. V gene TRBV5-4 combines with J gene TRBJ1-4; the match to TRBD1 covers 8 bases. CDR3 size: 16 residues. Germline CDR1 SGHNT, CDR2 YYREEE (reference sequence). Germline trimming cut 3 bases from V and 7 bases from J; bases unmatched to any gene: 11.

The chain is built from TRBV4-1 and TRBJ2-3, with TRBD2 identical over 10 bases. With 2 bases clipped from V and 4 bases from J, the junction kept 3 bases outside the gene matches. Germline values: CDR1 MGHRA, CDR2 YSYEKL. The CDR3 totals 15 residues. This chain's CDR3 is CASSQIAGGADTQYF. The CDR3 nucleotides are TGCGCCAGCAGCCAAATAGCGGGAGGTGCAGATACGCAGTATTTT.

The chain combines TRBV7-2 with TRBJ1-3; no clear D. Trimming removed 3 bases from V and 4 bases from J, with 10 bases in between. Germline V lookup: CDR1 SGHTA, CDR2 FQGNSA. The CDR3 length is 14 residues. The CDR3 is CASSFDWSGNTIYF. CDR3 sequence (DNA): TGTGCCAGCAGCTTTGACTGGTCCGGAAACACCATATATTTT.

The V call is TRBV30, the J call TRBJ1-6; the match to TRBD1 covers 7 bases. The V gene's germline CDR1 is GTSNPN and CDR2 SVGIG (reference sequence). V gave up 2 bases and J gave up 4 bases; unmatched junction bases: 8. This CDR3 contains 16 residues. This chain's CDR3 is CAWSRDRILYNSPLHF. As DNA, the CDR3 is TGTGCCTGGAGTCGGGACAGAATCCTTTATAATTCACCCCTCCACTTT. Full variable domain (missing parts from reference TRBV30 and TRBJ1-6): SQTIHQWPATLVQPVGSPLSLECTVEGTSNPNLYWYRQAAGRGLQLLFYSVGIGQISSEVPQNLSASRPQDRQFILSSKKLLLSDSGFYLCAWSRDRILYNSPLHFGNGTRLTVT.

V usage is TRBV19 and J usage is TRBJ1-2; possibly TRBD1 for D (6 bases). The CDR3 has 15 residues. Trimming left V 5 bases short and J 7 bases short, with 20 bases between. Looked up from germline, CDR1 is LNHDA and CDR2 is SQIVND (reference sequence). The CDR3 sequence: CASSAPGQSNPGYTF. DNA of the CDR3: TGTGCCAGTAGTGCCCCAGGACAGTCCAACCCTGGCTACACCTTC.

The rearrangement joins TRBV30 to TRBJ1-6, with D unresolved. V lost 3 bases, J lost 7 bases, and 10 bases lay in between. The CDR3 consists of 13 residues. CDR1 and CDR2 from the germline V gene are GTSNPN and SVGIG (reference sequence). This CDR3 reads CAWRLAWNSPLHF. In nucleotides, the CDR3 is TGTGCCTGGAGATTAGCCTGGAATTCACCCCTCCACTTT.

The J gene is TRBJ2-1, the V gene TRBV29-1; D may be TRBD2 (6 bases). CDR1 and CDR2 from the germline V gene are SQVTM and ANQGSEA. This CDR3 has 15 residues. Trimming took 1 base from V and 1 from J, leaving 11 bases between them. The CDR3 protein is CSVEGREFSYNEQFF. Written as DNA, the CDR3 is TGCAGCGTTGAAGGGAGGGAGTTTTCCTACAATGAGCAGTTCTTC.

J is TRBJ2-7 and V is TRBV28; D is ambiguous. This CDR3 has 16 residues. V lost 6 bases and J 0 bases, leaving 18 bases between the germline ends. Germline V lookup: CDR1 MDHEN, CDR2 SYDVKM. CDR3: CASSPLTSVGSYEQYF. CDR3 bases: TGTGCCAGCAGCCCTTTGACTTCTGTGGGCTCCTACGAGCAGTACTTC. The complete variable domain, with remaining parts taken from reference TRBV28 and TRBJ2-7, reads DVKVTQSSRYLVKRTGEKVFLECVQDMDHENMFWYRQDPGLGLRLIYFSYDVKMKEKGDIPEGYSVSREKKERFSLILESASTNQTSMYLCASSPLTSVGSYEQYFGPGTRLTVT.

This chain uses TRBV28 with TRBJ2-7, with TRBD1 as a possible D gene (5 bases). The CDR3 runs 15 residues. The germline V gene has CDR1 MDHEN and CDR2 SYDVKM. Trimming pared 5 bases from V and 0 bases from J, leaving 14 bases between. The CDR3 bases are TGTGCCAGCAGTCTAACCTTGACAGCCTCCTACGAGCAGTACTTC. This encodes CASSLTLTASYEQYF.

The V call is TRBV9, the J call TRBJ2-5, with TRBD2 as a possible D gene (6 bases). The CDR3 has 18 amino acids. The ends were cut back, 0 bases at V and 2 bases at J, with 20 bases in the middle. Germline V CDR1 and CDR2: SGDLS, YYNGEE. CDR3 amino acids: CASSVDGGAAPGQETQYF. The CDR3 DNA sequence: TGTGCCAGCAGCGTAGACGGCGGGGCGGCCCCCGGGCAAGAGACCCAGTACTTC.

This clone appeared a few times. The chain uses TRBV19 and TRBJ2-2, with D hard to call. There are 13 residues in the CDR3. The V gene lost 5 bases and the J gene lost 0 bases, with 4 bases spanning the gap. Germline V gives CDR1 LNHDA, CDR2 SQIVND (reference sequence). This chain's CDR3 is CASSPSNTGELFF. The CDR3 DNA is TGTGCCAGTAGTCCCTCGAACACCGGGGAGCTGTTTTTT.

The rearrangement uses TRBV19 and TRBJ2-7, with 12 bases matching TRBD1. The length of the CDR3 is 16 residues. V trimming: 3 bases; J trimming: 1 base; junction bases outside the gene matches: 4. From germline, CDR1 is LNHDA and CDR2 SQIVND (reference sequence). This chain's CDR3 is CASSIQGQGASYEQYF. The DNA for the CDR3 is TGTGCCAGTAGTATTCAGGGACAGGGGGCTTCCTACGAGCAGTACTTC. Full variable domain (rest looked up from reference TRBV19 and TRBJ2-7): DGGITQSPKYLFRKEGQNVTLSCEQNLNHDAMYWYRQDPGQGLRLIYYSQIVNDFQKGDIAEGYSVSREKKESFPLTVTSAQKNPTAFYLCASSIQGQGASYEQYFGPGTRLTVT.

The CDR3 protein is CASSYEPGNTEAFF. The CDR3, as DNA: TGTGCCAGCAGCTATGAACCGGGGAACACTGAAGCTTTCTTT. The V and J genes are TRBV5-4 and TRBJ1-1; D gene ambiguous. CDR3 size: 14 residues. In germline, CDR1 is SGHNT, CDR2 YYREEE (reference sequence). The V end was cut by 3 bases, the J end by 1 base, with 10 bases between.

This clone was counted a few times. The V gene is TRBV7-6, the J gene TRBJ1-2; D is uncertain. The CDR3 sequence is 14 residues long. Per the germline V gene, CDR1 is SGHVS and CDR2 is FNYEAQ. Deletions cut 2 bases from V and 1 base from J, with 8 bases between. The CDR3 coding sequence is TGTGCCAGCAGCTTAAGCGGTATTAACTATGGCTACACCTTC. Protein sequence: CASSLSGINYGYTF.

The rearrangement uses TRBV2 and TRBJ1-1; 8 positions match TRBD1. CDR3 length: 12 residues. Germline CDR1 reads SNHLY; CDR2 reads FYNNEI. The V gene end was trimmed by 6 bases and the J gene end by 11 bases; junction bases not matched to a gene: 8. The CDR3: CASSGDRGGAFF. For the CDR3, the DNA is TGTGCCAGCAGCGGAGACAGGGGCGGGGCTTTCTTT. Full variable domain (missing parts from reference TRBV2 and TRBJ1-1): EPEVTQTPSHQVTQMGQEVILRCVPISNHLYFYWYRQILGQKVEFLVSFYNNEISEKSEIFDDQFSVERPDGSNFTLKIRSTKLEDSAMYFCASSGDRGGAFFGQGTRLTVV.

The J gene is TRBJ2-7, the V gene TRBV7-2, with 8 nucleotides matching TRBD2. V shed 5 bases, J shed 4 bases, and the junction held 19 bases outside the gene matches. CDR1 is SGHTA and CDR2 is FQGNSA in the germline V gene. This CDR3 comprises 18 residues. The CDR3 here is CASSLLVYPWSGSYEQYF. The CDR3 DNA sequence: TGTGCCAGCAGCCTCCTAGTATACCCTTGGAGCGGGAGTTACGAGCAGTACTTC.

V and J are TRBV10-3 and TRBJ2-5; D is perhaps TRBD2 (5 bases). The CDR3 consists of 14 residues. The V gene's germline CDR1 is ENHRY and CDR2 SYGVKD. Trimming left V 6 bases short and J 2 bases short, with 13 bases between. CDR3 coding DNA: TGTGCCATCAGCGACCCGGGGAGACAAGAGACCCAGTACTTC. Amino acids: CAISDPGRQETQYF.